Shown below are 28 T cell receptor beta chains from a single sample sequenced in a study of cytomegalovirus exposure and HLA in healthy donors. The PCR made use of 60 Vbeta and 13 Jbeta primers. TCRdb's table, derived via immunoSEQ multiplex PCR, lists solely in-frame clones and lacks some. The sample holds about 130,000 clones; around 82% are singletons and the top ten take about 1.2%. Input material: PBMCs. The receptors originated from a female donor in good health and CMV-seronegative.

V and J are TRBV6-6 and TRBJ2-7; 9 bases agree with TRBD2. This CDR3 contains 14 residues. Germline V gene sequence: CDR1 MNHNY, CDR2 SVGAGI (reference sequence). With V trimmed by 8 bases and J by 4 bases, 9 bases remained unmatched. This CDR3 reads CASRIAGVIYEQYF. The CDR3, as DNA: TGTGCCAGCCGTATAGCGGGAGTTATTTACGAGCAGTACTTC.

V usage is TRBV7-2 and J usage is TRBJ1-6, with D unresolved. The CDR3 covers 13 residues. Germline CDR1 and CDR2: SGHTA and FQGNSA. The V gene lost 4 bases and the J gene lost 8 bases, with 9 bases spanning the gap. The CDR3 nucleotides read TGTGCCAGCAGCTCGAATAGTTATTCACCCCTCCACTTT. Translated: CASSSNSYSPLHF.

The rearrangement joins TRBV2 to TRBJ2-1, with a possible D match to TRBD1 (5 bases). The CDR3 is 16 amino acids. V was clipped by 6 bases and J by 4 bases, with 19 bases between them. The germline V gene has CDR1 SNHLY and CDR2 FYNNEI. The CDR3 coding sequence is TGTGCCAGCAGCCATAAAGGGGCGTTACGGTACAATGAGCAGTTCTTC. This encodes CASSHKGALRYNEQFF.

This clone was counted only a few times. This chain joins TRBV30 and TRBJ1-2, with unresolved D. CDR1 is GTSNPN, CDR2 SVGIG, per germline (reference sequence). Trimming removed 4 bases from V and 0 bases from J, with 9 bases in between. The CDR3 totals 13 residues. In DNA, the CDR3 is TGTGCCTGGAAGCGCGGATCTAACTATGGCTACACCTTC. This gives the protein CAWKRGSNYGYTF.

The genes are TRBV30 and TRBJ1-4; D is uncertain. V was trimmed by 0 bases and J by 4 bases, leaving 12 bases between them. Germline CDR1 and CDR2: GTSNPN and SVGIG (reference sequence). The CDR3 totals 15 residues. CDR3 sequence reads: CAWSVRSGSNEKLFF. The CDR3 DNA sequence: TGTGCCTGGAGTGTACGTAGCGGCAGTAATGAAAAACTGTTTTTT.

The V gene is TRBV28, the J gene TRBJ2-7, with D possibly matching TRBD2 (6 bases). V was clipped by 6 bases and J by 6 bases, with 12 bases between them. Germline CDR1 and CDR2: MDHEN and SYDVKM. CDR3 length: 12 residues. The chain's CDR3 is CASSSDYREQYF. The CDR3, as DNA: TGTGCCAGCAGCTCGGACTATCGCGAGCAGTACTTC.

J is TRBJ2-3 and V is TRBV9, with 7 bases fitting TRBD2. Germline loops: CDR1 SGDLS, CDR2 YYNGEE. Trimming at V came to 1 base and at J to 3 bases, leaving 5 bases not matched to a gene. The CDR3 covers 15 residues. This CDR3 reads CASSVSPAGTDTQYF. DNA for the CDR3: TGTGCCAGCAGCGTAAGCCCAGCGGGAACAGATACGCAGTATTTT.

CDR3 DNA: TGTGCCAGCAGTGATGGACAGGGGTTCTACGAGCAGTACTTC. It is translated as CASSDGQGFYEQYF. The chain recombines TRBV6-1 with TRBJ2-7; 9 nucleotides match TRBD1. Germline-derived CDR1 and CDR2 are MNHNS and SASEGT. The CDR3 sequence is 14 residues long. The J segment lost 3 bases and the V segment lost 3 bases, leaving 3 bases of the junction unmatched.

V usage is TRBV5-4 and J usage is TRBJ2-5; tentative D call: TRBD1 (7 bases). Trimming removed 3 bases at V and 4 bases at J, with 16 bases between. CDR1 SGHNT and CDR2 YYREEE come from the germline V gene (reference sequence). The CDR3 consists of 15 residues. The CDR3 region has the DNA TGTGCCAGCAGCTGGCCGGACAGGAGGGGAGAGACCCAGTACTTC. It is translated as CASSWPDRRGETQYF.

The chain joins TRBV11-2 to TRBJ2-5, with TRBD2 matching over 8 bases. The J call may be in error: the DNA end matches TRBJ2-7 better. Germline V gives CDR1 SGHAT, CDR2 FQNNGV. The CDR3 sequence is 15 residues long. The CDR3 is CASSLGREAPYEQYF. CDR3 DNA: TGTGCCAGCAGCTTAGGGCGGGAGGCCCCCTACGAGCAGTACTTC.

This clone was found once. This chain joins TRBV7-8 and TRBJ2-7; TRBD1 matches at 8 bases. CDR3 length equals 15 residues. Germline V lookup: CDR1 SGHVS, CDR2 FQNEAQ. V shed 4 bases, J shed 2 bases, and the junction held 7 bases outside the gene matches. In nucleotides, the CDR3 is TGTGCCAGCAGCTCTCCGGGACAGGTGGCCTACGAGCAGTACTTC. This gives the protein CASSSPGQVAYEQYF.

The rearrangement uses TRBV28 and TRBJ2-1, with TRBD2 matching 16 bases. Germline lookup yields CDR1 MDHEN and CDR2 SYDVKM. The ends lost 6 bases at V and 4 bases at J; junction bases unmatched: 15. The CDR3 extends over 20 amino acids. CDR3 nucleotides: TGTGCCAGCAGAAGCGCCGGACAGGGACTAGCGGGAGGGCGGTACAATGAGCAGTTCTTC. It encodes CASRSAGQGLAGGRYNEQFF. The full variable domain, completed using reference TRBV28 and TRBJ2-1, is DVKVTQSSRYLVKRTGEKVFLECVQDMDHENMFWYRQDPGLGLRLIYFSYDVKMKEKGDIPEGYSVSREKKERFSLILESASTNQTSMYLCASRSAGQGLAGGRYNEQFFGPGTRLTVL.

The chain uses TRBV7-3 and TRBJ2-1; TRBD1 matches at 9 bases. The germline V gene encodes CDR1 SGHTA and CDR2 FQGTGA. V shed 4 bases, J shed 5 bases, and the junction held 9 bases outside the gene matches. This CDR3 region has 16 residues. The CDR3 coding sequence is TGTGCCAGCAGCTCGGGGACAGGGAGAGGTGACAATGAGCAGTTCTTC. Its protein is CASSSGTGRGDNEQFF.

The CDR3, as DNA: TGTGCTGTTAGACAGGCCGGCTATGGCTACACCTTC. Encoded protein: CAVRQAGYGYTF. The rearrangement uses TRBV25-1 and TRBJ1-2, with a possible D match to TRBD1 (6 bases). The CDR3 sequence is 12 residues long. Germline V CDR1 and CDR2: MGHDK, SYGVNS.

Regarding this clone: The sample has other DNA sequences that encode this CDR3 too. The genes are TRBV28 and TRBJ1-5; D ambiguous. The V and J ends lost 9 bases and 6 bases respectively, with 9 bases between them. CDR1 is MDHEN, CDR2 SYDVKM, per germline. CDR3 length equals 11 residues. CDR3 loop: CASSSRQPQHF. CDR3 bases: TGTGCCAGTTCCTCGCGTCAGCCCCAGCATTTT.

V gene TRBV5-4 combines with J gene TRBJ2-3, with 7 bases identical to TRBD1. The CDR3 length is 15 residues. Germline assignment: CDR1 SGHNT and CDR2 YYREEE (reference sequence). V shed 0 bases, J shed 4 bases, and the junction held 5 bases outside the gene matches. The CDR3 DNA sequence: TGTGCCAGCAGCTTGGGACAGGGTAGGCCAGATACGCAGTATTTT. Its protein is CASSLGQGRPDTQYF.

The CDR3 loop reads CASSPGIGQEDSPLHF. As DNA, the CDR3 is TGTGCCAGCAGCCCGGGAATAGGACAGGAGGACTCACCCCTCCACTTT. This chain links TRBV9 with TRBJ1-6; 7 bases agree with TRBD1. The germline V gene has CDR1 SGDLS and CDR2 YYNGEE. The CDR3 has 16 amino acids. Losses at the gene ends were 4 bases for V and 10 bases for J; bases not matched to a gene: 14.

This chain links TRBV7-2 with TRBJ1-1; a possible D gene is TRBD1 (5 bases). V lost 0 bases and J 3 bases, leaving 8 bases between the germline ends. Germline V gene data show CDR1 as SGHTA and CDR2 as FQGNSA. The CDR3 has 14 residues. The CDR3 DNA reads TGTGCCAGCAGCTTAGCGGCAGGGCACACTGAAGCTTTCTTT. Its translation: CASSLAAGHTEAFF.

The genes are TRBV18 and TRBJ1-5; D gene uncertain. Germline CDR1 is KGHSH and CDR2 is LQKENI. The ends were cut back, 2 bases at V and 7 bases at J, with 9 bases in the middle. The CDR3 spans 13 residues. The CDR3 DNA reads TGTGCCAGCTCACCAGGGTCGGGGCAGCCCCAGCATTTT. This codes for CASSPGSGQPQHF. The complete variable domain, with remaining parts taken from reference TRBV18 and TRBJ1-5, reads NAGVMQNPRHLVRRRGQEARLRCSPMKGHSHVYWYRQLPEEGLKFMVYLQKENIIDESGMPKERFSAEFPKEGPSILRIQQVVRGDSAAYFCASSPGSGQPQHFGDGTRLSIL.

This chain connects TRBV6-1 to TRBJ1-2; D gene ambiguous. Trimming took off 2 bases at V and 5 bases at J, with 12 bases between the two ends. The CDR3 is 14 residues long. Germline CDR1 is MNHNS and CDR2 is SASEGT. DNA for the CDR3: TGTGCCAGCAGTGAAAGACTAGGACTGTATGGCTACACCTTC. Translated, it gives CASSERLGLYGYTF.

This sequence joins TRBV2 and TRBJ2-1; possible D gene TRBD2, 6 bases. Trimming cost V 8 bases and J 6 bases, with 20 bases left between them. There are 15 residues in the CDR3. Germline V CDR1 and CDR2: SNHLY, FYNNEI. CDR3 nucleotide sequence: TGTGCCAGCGACTCTACGGGAGTGTTTGCCAATGAGCAGTTCTTC. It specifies CASDSTGVFANEQFF. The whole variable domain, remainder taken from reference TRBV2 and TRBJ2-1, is EPEVTQTPSHQVTQMGQEVILRCVPISNHLYFYWYRQILGQKVEFLVSFYNNEISEKSEIFDDQFSVERPDGSNFTLKIRSTKLEDSAMYFCASDSTGVFANEQFFGPGTRLTVL.

DNA for the CDR3: TGTGCCAGTAGTAATCGAGGACAGATGTACTCCTACGAGCAGTACTTC. It codes for CASSNRGQMYSYEQYF. The V and J genes are TRBV19 and TRBJ2-7, with a tentative D call TRBD1 (6 bases). The V and J ends lost 4 bases and 0 bases respectively, with 16 bases between them. Germline V lookup: CDR1 LNHDA, CDR2 SQIVND (reference sequence). This CDR3 region has 16 residues.

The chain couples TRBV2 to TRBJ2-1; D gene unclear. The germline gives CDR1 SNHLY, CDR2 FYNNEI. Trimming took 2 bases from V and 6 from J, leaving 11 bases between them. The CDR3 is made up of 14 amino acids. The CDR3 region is CASSERRAANEQFF. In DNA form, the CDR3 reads TGTGCCAGCAGTGAACGTCGAGCTGCCAATGAGCAGTTCTTC. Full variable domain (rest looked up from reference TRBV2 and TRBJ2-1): EPEVTQTPSHQVTQMGQEVILRCVPISNHLYFYWYRQILGQKVEFLVSFYNNEISEKSEIFDDQFSVERPDGSNFTLKIRSTKLEDSAMYFCASSERRAANEQFFGPGTRLTVL.

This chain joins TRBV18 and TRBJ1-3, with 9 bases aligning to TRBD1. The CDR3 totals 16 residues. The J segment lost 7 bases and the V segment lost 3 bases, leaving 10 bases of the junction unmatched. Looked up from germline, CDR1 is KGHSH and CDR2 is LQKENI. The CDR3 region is CASSPKQGTGTNTIYF. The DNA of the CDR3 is TGTGCCAGCTCACCCAAGCAGGGGACAGGGACGAACACCATATATTTT.

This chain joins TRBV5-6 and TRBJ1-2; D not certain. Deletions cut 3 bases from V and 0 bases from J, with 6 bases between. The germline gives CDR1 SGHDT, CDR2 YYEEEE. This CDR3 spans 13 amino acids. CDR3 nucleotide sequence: TGTGCCAGCAGCTACCTAGCTAACTATGGCTACACCTTC. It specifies CASSYLANYGYTF.

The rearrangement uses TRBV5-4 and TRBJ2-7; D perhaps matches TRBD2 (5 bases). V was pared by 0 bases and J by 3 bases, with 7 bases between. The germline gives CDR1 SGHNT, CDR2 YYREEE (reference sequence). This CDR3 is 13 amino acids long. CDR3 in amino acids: CASSLATNYEQYF. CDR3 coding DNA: TGTGCCAGCAGCTTGGCGACTAACTACGAGCAGTACTTC.

This CDR3 is CASSKPGDTGELFF. The CDR3 DNA reads as TGTGCCAGCAGCAAGCCGGGGGACACCGGGGAGCTGTTTTTT. The chain joins TRBV25-1 to TRBJ2-2; perhaps TRBD2 as D (6 bases). Germline CDR1 MGHDK, CDR2 SYGVNS. Trimming left V 6 bases short and J 3 bases short, with 11 bases between. The CDR3 covers 14 residues.

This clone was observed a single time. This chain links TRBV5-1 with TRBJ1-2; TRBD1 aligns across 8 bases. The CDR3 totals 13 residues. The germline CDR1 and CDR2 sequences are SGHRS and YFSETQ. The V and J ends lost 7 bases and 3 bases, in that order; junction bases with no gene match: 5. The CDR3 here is CASGDRGDYGYTF. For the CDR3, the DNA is TGCGCCAGCGGTGACAGGGGAGACTATGGCTACACCTTC.